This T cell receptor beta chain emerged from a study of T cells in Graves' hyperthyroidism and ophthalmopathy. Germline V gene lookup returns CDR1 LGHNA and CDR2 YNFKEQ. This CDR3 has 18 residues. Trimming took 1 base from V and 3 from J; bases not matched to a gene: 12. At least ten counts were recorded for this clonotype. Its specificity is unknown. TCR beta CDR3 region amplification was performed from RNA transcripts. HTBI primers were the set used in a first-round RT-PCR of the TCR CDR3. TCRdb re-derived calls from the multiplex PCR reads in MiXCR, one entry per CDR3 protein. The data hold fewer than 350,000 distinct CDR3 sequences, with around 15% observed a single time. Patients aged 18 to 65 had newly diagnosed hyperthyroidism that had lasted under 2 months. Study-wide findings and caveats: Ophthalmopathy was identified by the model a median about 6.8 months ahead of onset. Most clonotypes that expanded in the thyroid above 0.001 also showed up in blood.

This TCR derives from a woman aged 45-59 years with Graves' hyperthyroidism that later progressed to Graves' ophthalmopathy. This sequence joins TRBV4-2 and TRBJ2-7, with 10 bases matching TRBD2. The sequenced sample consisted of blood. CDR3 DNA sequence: TGTGCCAGCAGCCAAGGGCCTAGCGGGAGCACACGTTTCTACGAGCAGTACTTC. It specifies CASSQGPSGSTRFYEQYF.